Sequencing of this TCR beta chain was carried out in a study of blood T cell repertoires in COVID-19. Study overall: Samples taken during acute and convalescent COVID-19 were collected in the United States, Italy and Spain.

Looked up from germline, CDR1 is ENHRY and CDR2 is SYGVKD. Trimming left V 11 bases short and J 0 bases short, with 14 bases between. CDR3 length equals 13 residues. Sequencing used immunoSEQ multiplex PCR; TCRdb keeps in-frame clones, though not all of them. The sample includes more than 200,000 clones, about nine tenths of them seen just once. The specimen sequenced was peripheral blood. The chain is built from TRBV10-3 and TRBJ2-7; D is perhaps TRBD1 (6 bases). The receptor was derived from a man aged 25-45 years with COVID-19, enrolled during active disease. CDR3 region: CASAGVDSYEQYF. DNA for the CDR3: TGTGCCTCCGCAGGGGTGGACTCCTACGAGCAGTACTTC.